This T cell receptor beta chain was retrieved from a study of blood T cell repertoires in COVID-19. Turning to the study itself: PBMCs, B-cell-depleted T cells, or T cells provided the cDNA or gDNA that made up the material.

Libraries were prepared by immunoSEQ multiplex PCR; TCRdb keeps only in-frame clonotypes and omits some of them. Among approximately 54,000 clones listed, 90% were seen once. The specimen was peripheral blood. The TCR comes from a woman between 35 and 50 years old with active COVID-19.

The CDR3 region has the DNA TGTGCCAGCAGCGCTAGCGGGGGTGGGGAGCTGTTTTTT. Its translation: CASSASGGGELFF. The genes are TRBV9 and TRBJ2-2, with TRBD2 matching over 10 bases. Germline values: CDR1 SGDLS, CDR2 YYNGEE. The CDR3 length is 13 residues. The trim removed 3 bases at V and 8 bases at J, leaving 1 base unmatched.